Here is one T cell receptor (beta chain) with its context. It lacks a known antigen. Base qualities are not recorded, but no much larger clone differs from it by a single base. The library came from 5' RACE. The data were produced on a NextSeq 500. Unique molecular identifiers were attached to individual cDNA molecules in the TCR library protocol so that sequencing error and PCR bias could be corrected. Both TCR alpha and beta chains were sequenced, and tight co-correlation was observed between alpha and beta sequence abundances in each sample. The study's processing was this. Decombinator V4 was used to perform V gene, J gene and CDR3 annotation of TCR sequences. TCRs were defined as expanded if a significant change between any two time points was detected under a Poisson model with p below 0.0001. TCR abundances were normalised to the total number of TCRs sequenced per sample and expressed as counts per million. MAIT TCRs were defined by TRAV1-2 paired with TRAJ12, TRAJ20 or TRAJ33, and iNKT TCRs by TRAV10 paired with TRAJ18. VDJdb, accessed 1 November 2021, was searched for CMV, EBV and SARS-CoV-2 annotated TCRs, excluding TCRs annotated for multiple antigens. Clones were called with MiXCR by TCRdb after fastp trimmed the public reads at Q25, and only in-frame beta chains were retained. Each CDR3 protein appears once, grouped with its most common genes and DNA. These V and J calls rely on TCRdb rather than the paper's analysis. This sample gives around 45,000 distinct CDR3 sequences in total; roughly 7% of them show up just once. Just over 8% of the sample goes to the ten largest clones.

There are 15 amino acids in the CDR3, from cysteine to phenylalanine inclusive. Here the CDR3 DNA is all that survives: 45 bases in frame from base 1. Trimming at the junction amounts to 4 bases on V and 4 bases on J, and the germline ends lie 15 bases apart. The germline V gene specifies SGHRS as CDR1 and YFSETQ as CDR2. A case-control design nested within a healthcare worker cohort in London, UK, was used, with weekly nasopharyngeal swab PCR tests and blood sampling performed. Healthcare workers were enrolled in the week of the UK lockdown, from 23 to 31 March 2020, and were followed every week for up to 16 weeks. The data are from a study of early T cells in non-severe SARS-CoV-2 infection (dated by TCRdb to 2020 to 2023). Study-level background: Because TCR sequencing relied on bulk RNA taken from unsorted whole blood, pairing of alpha and beta chains was not possible.

On the study overall, not on this receptor specifically: VDJdb matching was skewed toward anti-spike CD8 responses and likely underestimated virus-specific expansions by missing private and CD4 specificities.

The chain was built from TRBV5-1 and TRBJ1-3; the D segment cannot be called with confidence. This sequence was found in an adult who was a healthcare worker with PCR-confirmed SARS-CoV-2 infection or an uninfected control (not recorded which). The sequenced sample consisted of whole blood. The bases are TGCGCCAGCAGCGCTAAGGACCCTCTCGGAAACACCATATATTTT. The translation is CASSAKDPLGNTIYF.